This is a list of T cell receptor beta chains from one sample in a study of blood T cell repertoires in COVID-19. Here immunoSEQ multiplex PCR was the method, and the copy in TCRdb shows in-frame clones only, minus some. The repertoire includes about 84,000 clones, 70% to 75% of them detected once, and 5.7% sits in the top ten. The specimen was peripheral blood. The origin of the receptors is a man aged 50 to 59 with active or convalescent COVID-19. Both conserved end residues are part of each CDR3. A D gene is named only where the DNA matches it firmly. Clone size is given for some rows only: seen once, a few or many times, or a class if the clone is expanded.

clone_size: few; d_call: TRBD1; j_call: TRBJ1-2; v_call: TRBV19; cdr3_nt: TGTGCCAGTAGTATTGACAGGGGGCAGCCCTATGGCTACACCTTC; cdr3_aa: CASSIDRGQPYGYTF
clone_size: -; d_call: TRBD2; j_call: TRBJ2-3; v_call: TRBV10-3; cdr3_nt: TGTGCCATCAGTGAGTCGAAACTAGCGGGGGGTACGCAGTATTTT; cdr3_aa: CAISESKLAGGTQYF
clone_size: -; d_call: -; j_call: TRBJ2-3; v_call: TRBV4-1; cdr3_nt: TGCGCCAGCAGCCAAGAACGACTTGGATCTAGCGCAGATACGCAGTATTTT; cdr3_aa: CASSQERLGSSADTQYF
clone_size: -; d_call: -; j_call: TRBJ2-5; v_call: TRBV11-2; cdr3_nt: TGTGCCAGCAGCTTAGGGGCAGGGAAGGAGACCCAGTACTTC; cdr3_aa: CASSLGAGKETQYF
clone_size: -; d_call: TRBD1; j_call: TRBJ1-5; v_call: TRBV11-1; cdr3_nt: TGTGCCAGCAGCTTAGGGACAGGAGCCAATCAGCCCCAGCATTTT; cdr3_aa: CASSLGTGANQPQHF
clone_size: -; d_call: -; j_call: TRBJ1-3; v_call: TRBV9; cdr3_nt: TGTGCCAGCAGCGCATCCGGGGGTGGAGGAAACACCATATATTTT; cdr3_aa: CASSASGGGGNTIYF
clone_size: few; d_call: -; j_call: TRBJ1-4; v_call: TRBV5-5; cdr3_nt: TGTGCCAGCAGAGCGTCCCTGCAGGGTAATGAAAAACTGTTTTTT; cdr3_aa: CASRASLQGNEKLFF
clone_size: -; d_call: TRBD2; j_call: TRBJ2-3; v_call: TRBV7-6; cdr3_nt: TGTGCCAGCAGCACTGGACTAGCGGGCACAGATACGCAGTATTTT; cdr3_aa: CASSTGLAGTDTQYF
clone_size: -; d_call: -; j_call: TRBJ1-1; v_call: TRBV5-1; cdr3_nt: TGCGCCAGCAGCATCACGGGAGCCAACACTGAAGCTTTCTTT; cdr3_aa: CASSITGANTEAFF
clone_size: few; d_call: -; j_call: TRBJ2-3; v_call: TRBV4-1; cdr3_nt: TGCGCCAGCAGCCCACTAGGTGGCACAGATACGCAGTATTTT; cdr3_aa: CASSPLGGTDTQYF
clone_size: -; d_call: -; j_call: TRBJ2-7; v_call: TRBV10-3; cdr3_nt: TGTGCCATCAGTGAGTACGCCAGGGGAGCCGAGCAGTACTTC; cdr3_aa: CAISEYARGAEQYF
clone_size: -; d_call: -; j_call: TRBJ2-1; v_call: TRBV6-5; cdr3_nt: TGTGCCAGCAGCCTCCGGGGGAGCCCCCCCAATGAGCAGTTCTTC; cdr3_aa: CASSLRGSPPNEQFF
clone_size: -; d_call: -; j_call: TRBJ1-5; v_call: TRBV12-3/TRBV12-4; cdr3_nt: TGTGCCAGCAGGGGGCAGGGGCAGCCCCAGCATTTT; cdr3_aa: CASRGQGQPQHF
clone_size: -; d_call: TRBD2; j_call: TRBJ2-3; v_call: TRBV7-2; cdr3_nt: TGTGCCAGCAGCATTAGCGGGGCTAGCACAGATACGCAGTATTTT; cdr3_aa: CASSISGASTDTQYF
clone_size: -; d_call: -; j_call: TRBJ2-5; v_call: TRBV28; cdr3_nt: TGTGCCAGCAGTTTATTACAGGGCGCGACCCAGTACTTC; cdr3_aa: CASSLLQGATQYF
clone_size: -; d_call: -; j_call: TRBJ1-2; v_call: TRBV29-1; cdr3_nt: TGCAGCGTTGATCCTTGGGACTCCCCGAACTATGGCTACACCTTC; cdr3_aa: CSVDPWDSPNYGYTF
clone_size: -; d_call: TRBD2; j_call: TRBJ2-5; v_call: TRBV5-1; cdr3_nt: TGCGCCAGCAGCGATCTAGCGGGGGGGCAAGAGACCCAGTACTTC; cdr3_aa: CASSDLAGGQETQYF
clone_size: -; d_call: -; j_call: TRBJ1-2; v_call: TRBV18; cdr3_nt: TGTGCCAGCTCTCCGGGCCCAGGGGATGGCTACACCTTC; cdr3_aa: CASSPGPGDGYTF
clone_size: -; d_call: -; j_call: TRBJ1-1; v_call: TRBV6-2/TRBV6-3; cdr3_nt: TGTGCCAGCAGTTACCCTCTCGGGGATTTAGAAGCTTTCTTT; cdr3_aa: CASSYPLGDLEAFF
clone_size: -; d_call: TRBD1; j_call: TRBJ2-3; v_call: TRBV19; cdr3_nt: TGTGCCAGTAGTATCCGACAGGGGAACACAGATACGCAGTATTTT; cdr3_aa: CASSIRQGNTDTQYF
clone_size: -; d_call: -; j_call: TRBJ2-5; v_call: TRBV24-1; cdr3_nt: TGTGCCACCAGTGATCCTGGACAGAAATACGGGGAGACCCAGTACTTC; cdr3_aa: CATSDPGQKYGETQYF
clone_size: -; d_call: TRBD1; j_call: TRBJ2-7; v_call: TRBV10-2; cdr3_nt: TGCGCCAGCAGTGGGGGGGACAGGGGAGTTTTC; cdr3_aa: CASSGGDRGVF
clone_size: few; d_call: TRBD1; j_call: TRBJ1-6; v_call: TRBV27; cdr3_nt: TGTGCCAGCAGTTTCGCAGCCGGGACAGTTAATTCACCCCTCCACTTT; cdr3_aa: CASSFAAGTVNSPLHF
clone_size: -; d_call: TRBD2; j_call: TRBJ2-5; v_call: TRBV5-1; cdr3_nt: TGCGCCAGCAGCTCCGCGGGGGGCGGGGGCTGGCAGGAGACCCAGTACTTC; cdr3_aa: CASSSAGGGGWQETQYF
clone_size: -; d_call: -; j_call: TRBJ2-3; v_call: TRBV14; cdr3_nt: TGTGCCAGCAGCCAAGGACCTGGGGGGACAGATACGCAGTATTTT; cdr3_aa: CASSQGPGGTDTQYF
clone_size: -; d_call: TRBD1; j_call: TRBJ1-2; v_call: TRBV29-1; cdr3_nt: TGCAGCGCCCTAAGGGCAGGGGGCTTATATGGCTACACCTTC; cdr3_aa: CSALRAGGLYGYTF
clone_size: -; d_call: TRBD1; j_call: TRBJ1-4; v_call: TRBV7-2; cdr3_nt: TGTGCCAGCAGCACATACAGGGGAGATAATGAAAAACTGTTTTTT; cdr3_aa: CASSTYRGDNEKLFF
clone_size: -; d_call: -; j_call: TRBJ1-6; v_call: TRBV6-5; cdr3_nt: TGTGCCAGCAGTTACGGGAGGACCTATAATTCACCCCTCCACTTT; cdr3_aa: CASSYGRTYNSPLHF
clone_size: -; d_call: -; j_call: TRBJ2-7; v_call: TRBV5-1; cdr3_nt: TGCGCCAGCAGTTATTTGCTGGGGGGATCCTACGAGCAGTACTTC; cdr3_aa: CASSYLLGGSYEQYF
clone_size: few; d_call: -; j_call: TRBJ1-1; v_call: TRBV6-5; cdr3_nt: TGTGCCACAAAACAGGGATTTGGGATGAACACTGAAGCTTTCTTT; cdr3_aa: CATKQGFGMNTEAFF
clone_size: -; d_call: TRBD1; j_call: TRBJ1-3; v_call: TRBV6-5; cdr3_nt: TGTGCCAGCAGCAGACAGGGTGGAAACACCATATATTTT; cdr3_aa: CASSRQGGNTIYF
clone_size: -; d_call: -; j_call: TRBJ2-5; v_call: TRBV10-3; cdr3_nt: TGTGCCATCAAGGACCCAGGGAAGGGCAGCCAAGAGACCCAGTACTTC; cdr3_aa: CAIKDPGKGSQETQYF
clone_size: -; d_call: -; j_call: TRBJ2-2; v_call: TRBV9; cdr3_nt: TGTGCCAGCAGCGTAGCCCAGGTGGGGCCCGGGGAGCTGTTTTTT; cdr3_aa: CASSVAQVGPGELFF
clone_size: -; d_call: TRBD2; j_call: TRBJ2-3; v_call: TRBV2; cdr3_nt: TGTGCCAGCAGTATGACTAGCGGGGGGGACCTTAGCACAGATACGCAGTATTTT; cdr3_aa: CASSMTSGGDLSTDTQYF
clone_size: -; d_call: -; j_call: TRBJ2-1; v_call: TRBV27; cdr3_nt: TGTGCCAGCTCCCTAGCTCCAAGCTCCTACAATGAGCAGTTCTTC; cdr3_aa: CASSLAPSSYNEQFF
clone_size: once; d_call: TRBD1; j_call: TRBJ1-3; v_call: TRBV6-5; cdr3_nt: TGTGCCAGCAGACAGGGGACCAACTATGGAAACACCATATATTTT; cdr3_aa: CASRQGTNYGNTIYF
clone_size: -; d_call: -; j_call: TRBJ2-6; v_call: TRBV7-2; cdr3_nt: TGTGCGCGGGTCTGGGCCAACGTCCTGACTTTC; cdr3_aa: CARVWANVLTF
clone_size: few; d_call: -; j_call: TRBJ2-5; v_call: TRBV7-8; cdr3_nt: TGTGCCAGCAGCCTAGGATCACATGGGACCCAGTACTTC; cdr3_aa: CASSLGSHGTQYF
clone_size: -; d_call: TRBD1; j_call: TRBJ2-1; v_call: TRBV30; cdr3_nt: TGTGCGGCGGACAGGGCGGTTGCCTACAATGAGCAGTTCTTC; cdr3_aa: CAADRAVAYNEQFF
clone_size: -; d_call: -; j_call: TRBJ1-6; v_call: TRBV4-1; cdr3_nt: TGCGCCAGCAGCCAAGATGTGAGCTCCTATAATTCACCCCTCCACTTT; cdr3_aa: CASSQDVSSYNSPLHF
clone_size: -; d_call: -; j_call: TRBJ2-7; v_call: TRBV7-2; cdr3_nt: TGTGCCAGCAGCCTACAGCTTTACGAGCAGTACTTC; cdr3_aa: CASSLQLYEQYF
clone_size: -; d_call: -; j_call: TRBJ1-5; v_call: TRBV7-2; cdr3_nt: TGTGCCAGCAGCTGGGGGGTTAGCAATCAGCCCCAGCATTTT; cdr3_aa: CASSWGVSNQPQHF
clone_size: -; d_call: TRBD2; j_call: TRBJ2-5; v_call: TRBV12-3/TRBV12-4; cdr3_nt: TGTGCCAGCAGTTTTCTCAGGGAGGGGACCCAGTACTTC; cdr3_aa: CASSFLREGTQYF
clone_size: -; d_call: TRBD1; j_call: TRBJ2-3; v_call: TRBV2; cdr3_nt: TGTGCCAGCAGGGGTACAGGGGCAGATACGCAGTATTTT; cdr3_aa: CASRGTGADTQYF
clone_size: -; d_call: TRBD1; j_call: TRBJ1-5; v_call: TRBV30; cdr3_nt: TGTGCCTGGAGCGACAGGGGACTATACAATCAGCCCCAGCATTTT; cdr3_aa: CAWSDRGLYNQPQHF
clone_size: -; d_call: TRBD1; j_call: TRBJ2-7; v_call: TRBV5-1; cdr3_nt: TGCGCCAGCAGCTCCACAGGGGGCGGATTCTACGAGCAGTACTTC; cdr3_aa: CASSSTGGGFYEQYF
clone_size: -; d_call: TRBD2; j_call: TRBJ2-3; v_call: TRBV3-1/TRBV3-2; cdr3_nt: TGTGCCAGCAGCCCAACCCGGGGGGATGGTACGGACACAGATACGCAGTATTTT; cdr3_aa: CASSPTRGDGTDTDTQYF
clone_size: -; d_call: TRBD1; j_call: TRBJ1-2; v_call: TRBV7-2; cdr3_nt: TGTGCCAGCAGCTACAGCGGACAGGCTAACTATGGCTACACCTTC; cdr3_aa: CASSYSGQANYGYTF
clone_size: -; d_call: -; j_call: TRBJ2-5; v_call: TRBV12-3/TRBV12-4; cdr3_nt: TGTGCCAGCTGCGGGATCGGGGAGACCCAGTACTTC; cdr3_aa: CASCGIGETQYF
clone_size: -; d_call: -; j_call: TRBJ2-1; v_call: TRBV11-2; cdr3_nt: TGTGCCAGCAGCTTTGGTAGTCGAAATGAGCAGTTCTTC; cdr3_aa: CASSFGSRNEQFF
clone_size: -; d_call: -; j_call: TRBJ2-7; v_call: TRBV5-1; cdr3_nt: TGCGCCAGCAGCCCTTCGGAGGGCGAGCAGTACTTC; cdr3_aa: CASSPSEGEQYF
clone_size: -; d_call: -; j_call: TRBJ2-1; v_call: TRBV4-3; cdr3_nt: TGCGCCAGCAGCCAGCGCCTACTTACCCCCTACAATGAGCAGTTCTTC; cdr3_aa: CASSQRLLTPYNEQFF
clone_size: once; d_call: TRBD1; j_call: TRBJ1-5; v_call: TRBV19; cdr3_nt: TGTGCCAGTACCCAATTTCCGGGACAGGGGTCGCCCCAGCATTTT; cdr3_aa: CASTQFPGQGSPQHF
clone_size: -; d_call: -; j_call: TRBJ1-3; v_call: TRBV6-2/TRBV6-3; cdr3_nt: TGTGCCAGCAGTTACGACAGGTCCTCTGGAAACACCATATATTTT; cdr3_aa: CASSYDRSSGNTIYF